A selection of T cell receptor beta chains follows, all from one sample in a study of graft-versus-host responses after intestinal transplantation. The protocol was immunoSEQ multiplex PCR, while the TCRdb copy is restricted to in-frame clones and leaves out a portion. The data show about 81,000 clones, around 93% seen once. No cognate antigen is known for these TCRs. The sequencing used unstimulated CD4+ T cells sorted from spleen or lymph node cells, collected before transplant. All receptors derive from a human donor who was the organ donor for an intestinal transplant. Each CDR3 is given with its conserved first and last residue. D genes are given only for firm matches. Clone size is given for some rows only: seen once, a few or many times, or a class if the clone is expanded.

clone size	D gene	V gene	J gene	CDR3 protein	CDR3 DNA
.	TRBD2	TRBV28	TRBJ2-2	CASSFSQVLAGGLTGELFF	TGTGCCAGCAGTTTCTCCCAGGTACTAGCGGGAGGCCTGACCGGGGAGCTGTTTTTT
.	.	TRBV7-9	TRBJ1-2	CASSLQGYYGYTF	TGTGCCAGCAGCTTACAGGGGTACTATGGCTACACCTTC
.	.	TRBV10-3	TRBJ2-5	CASRSIGETQYF	TGTGCCAGTAGGAGTATCGGAGAGACCCAGTACTTC
.	.	TRBV6-1	TRBJ2-5	CASSKIVQETQYF	TGTGCCAGCAGTAAGATAGTGCAAGAGACCCAGTACTTC
once	.	TRBV19	TRBJ2-2	CASSIAGTSNTGELFF	TGTGCCAGTAGTATCGCCGGGACTTCGAACACCGGGGAGCTGTTTTTT
.	.	TRBV30	TRBJ2-3	CAWAGESGYPDTQYF	TGTGCCTGGGCCGGAGAAAGCGGATATCCAGATACGCAGTATTTT
once	.	TRBV29-1	TRBJ2-2	CSVRSGYTGELFF	TGCAGCGTTCGATCAGGGTACACCGGGGAGCTGTTTTTT
once	TRBD2	TRBV5-4	TRBJ2-3	CASSLPGLADLFASTDTQYF	TGTGCCAGCAGTCTCCCGGGACTAGCGGACCTATTCGCCTCCACAGATACGCAGTATTTT
.	.	TRBV30	TRBJ1-2	CAGKKTGSDGYTF	TGTGCCGGGAAAAAAACAGGGTCCGATGGCTACACCTTC
.	.	TRBV30	TRBJ1-2	CAWNRQGPYGYTF	TGTGCCTGGAACCGGCAGGGGCCCTATGGCTACACCTTC
.	TRBD2	TRBV7-9	TRBJ2-3	CASSQLSGRGTDTQYF	TGTGCCAGCAGCCAATTAAGCGGGAGGGGTACAGATACGCAGTATTTT
.	TRBD1	TRBV7-3	TRBJ1-1	CASSLRGQGTEAFF	TGTGCCAGCAGCCTCAGGGGACAGGGCACTGAAGCTTTCTTT
.	TRBD1	TRBV18	TRBJ1-2	CASSDKGTGDGYTF	TGTGCCAGCTCAGATAAAGGGACAGGGGATGGCTACACCTTC
.	.	TRBV13	TRBJ1-4	CASSLGVTATEKLFF	TGTGCCAGCAGCTTAGGTGTGACAGCCACAGAAAAACTGTTTTTT
.	.	TRBV5-4	TRBJ2-1	CASSRQSYNEQFF	TGTGCCAGCAGCCGACAGTCCTACAATGAGCAGTTCTTC
once	TRBD1	TRBV6-5	TRBJ2-5	CASSYTGGASWTQYF	TGTGCCAGCAGTTATACAGGGGGCGCTTCATGGACCCAGTACTTC
.	TRBD1	TRBV6-5	TRBJ1-2	CASRIKGAQGYGYTF	TGTGCCAGCAGGATCAAGGGGGCGCAGGGCTATGGCTACACCTTC
.	TRBD1	TRBV11-1	TRBJ1-1	CASSSPGQQNTEAFF	TGTGCCAGCAGCTCACCGGGACAGCAGAACACTGAAGCTTTCTTT
once	TRBD1	TRBV11-2	TRBJ1-1	CASSLGGNRGTEAFF	TGTGCCAGCAGCTTAGGGGGAAACAGGGGTACTGAAGCTTTCTTT
.	.	TRBV29-1	TRBJ2-2	CSVDPATGELFF	TGCAGCGTTGACCCAGCGACCGGGGAGCTGTTTTTT
once	TRBD2	TRBV19	TRBJ2-7	CASSRGGGGYEQYF	TGTGCCAGTAGTAGGGGTGGCGGGGGCTACGAGCAGTACTTC
.	.	TRBV6-6	TRBJ1-1	CASSYGATARGAFF	TGTGCCAGCAGTTACGGGGCGACAGCCCGAGGAGCTTTCTTT
.	TRBD1	TRBV19	TRBJ1-5	CASSIMPGQRVYSNQPQHF	TGTGCCAGTAGTATCATGCCGGGACAGAGGGTTTATAGCAATCAGCCCCAGCATTTT
.	.	TRBV27	TRBJ1-1	CASSLKGTGANTEAFF	TGTGCCAGCAGTTTAAAGGGGACTGGGGCGAACACTGAAGCTTTCTTT
.	.	TRBV14	TRBJ2-5	CASSPRTSSWETQYF	TGTGCCAGCAGCCCGAGGACAAGTTCGTGGGAGACCCAGTACTTC
.	.	TRBV5-1	TRBJ1-2	CASSWTGEIDGYTF	TGCGCCAGCAGCTGGACGGGGGAAATCGATGGCTACACCTTC
.	.	TRBV7-7	TRBJ2-4	CASSLVLLAYAKNIQYF	TGTGCCAGCAGCTTAGTTCTTTTAGCGTATGCCAAAAACATTCAGTACTTC
once	TRBD1	TRBV30	TRBJ2-1	CAWTFLTGTAKFF	TGTGCCTGGACCTTCTTAACCGGGACAGCTAAGTTCTTC
.	.	TRBV18	TRBJ2-1	CASSPVVSSYNEQFF	TGTGCCAGCTCACCAGTGGTGAGCTCCTACAATGAGCAGTTCTTC
.	TRBD1	TRBV15	TRBJ1-2	CATTQLTGTYTF	TGTGCCACCACCCAATTGACAGGGACCTACACCTTC
.	TRBD2	TRBV4-2	TRBJ2-5	CASSRNKGLQETQYF	TGTGCCAGCAGCCGGAATAAGGGACTACAAGAGACCCAGTACTTC
.	.	TRBV11-2	TRBJ2-5	CASSHRGSVETQYF	TGTGCCAGCAGCCATCGTGGTAGCGTGGAGACCCAGTACTTC
.	.	TRBV28	TRBJ1-2	CASQVGGGFNYGYTF	TGTGCCAGCCAGGTGGGGGGGGGCTTTAACTATGGCTACACCTTC
.	.	TRBV5-1	TRBJ1-1	CASSLGQVTEAFF	TGCGCCAGCAGCTTGGGGCAGGTCACTGAAGCTTTCTTT
.	TRBD2	TRBV10-2	TRBJ2-1	CASSAGRGEQFF	TGCGCCAGCAGTGCGGGGAGGGGTGAGCAGTTCTTC
.	TRBD1	TRBV29-1	TRBJ1-4	CSVPTGGWPTNEKLFF	TGCAGCGTACCGACAGGGGGGTGGCCAACTAATGAAAAACTGTTTTTT
.	TRBD2	TRBV19	TRBJ2-3	CASRLAGGADTQYF	TGTGCCAGTAGGCTAGCGGGAGGGGCAGATACGCAGTATTTT
.	TRBD1	TRBV5-1	TRBJ2-1	CASSLAATGYHNEQFF	TGCGCCAGCAGCTTGGCCGCGACAGGGTACCACAATGAGCAGTTCTTC
.	.	TRBV7-3	TRBJ2-7	CASSLNEGAALGEQYF	TGTGCCAGCAGCTTAAATGAAGGGGCCGCCCTGGGCGAGCAGTACTTC
.	.	TRBV5-1	TRBJ1-4	CASSLISGSYTNEKLFF	TGCGCCAGCAGCTTGATATCAGGGTCGTATACTAATGAAAAACTGTTTTTT
.	TRBD2	TRBV28	TRBJ2-4	CASSLAGLNIQYF	TGTGCCAGCAGTCTAGCGGGATTAAACATTCAGTACTTC
.	.	TRBV7-9	TRBJ1-2	CASSPRRPGGYTF	TGTGCCAGCAGCCCGAGGCGCCCTGGGGGCTACACCTTC
once	.	TRBV30	TRBJ2-2	CAWSVLRGGTGELFF	TGTGCCTGGAGTGTACTCAGGGGTGGCACCGGGGAGCTGTTTTTT
.	.	TRBV5-4	TRBJ1-2	CASSLDRKNYGYTF	TGTGCCAGCAGCTTGGATAGAAAAAACTATGGCTACACCTTC
.	.	TRBV9	TRBJ2-2	CASSVVVAFGMNTGELFF	TGTGCCAGCAGCGTAGTAGTAGCCTTCGGGATGAACACCGGGGAGCTGTTTTTT
few	TRBD2	TRBV6-5	TRBJ2-5	CASSYSLAGGQETQYF	TGTGCCAGCAGTTACTCGCTAGCGGGGGGGCAAGAGACCCAGTACTTC
.	TRBD1	TRBV6-4	TRBJ1-5	CASSPGTANYSNQPQHF	TGTGCCAGCAGCCCCGGGACAGCCAATTATAGCAATCAGCCCCAGCATTTT
.	TRBD2	TRBV4-1	TRBJ2-5	CASSQEPSGGAETQYF	TGCGCCAGCAGCCAAGAGCCTAGCGGGGGAGCAGAGACCCAGTACTTC
.	TRBD1	TRBV28	TRBJ1-1	CASSPGGANTEAFF	TGTGCCAGCAGTCCAGGGGGCGCGAACACTGAAGCTTTCTTT
.	.	TRBV2	TRBJ1-1	CATLGVGRTNTEAFF	TGTGCCACCCTGGGAGTAGGAAGAACAAACACTGAAGCTTTCTTT
.	TRBD2	TRBV15	TRBJ2-7	CATSRAFGSGGSPYEQYF	TGTGCCACCAGCAGGGCCTTCGGTAGCGGGGGTTCTCCTTACGAGCAGTACTTC